This passage covers 5 T cell receptor beta chains from one sample sequenced in a study of T cell responses to AZD1222 COVID-19 vaccine. Only in-frame clones appear in the TCRdb table, and some are missing; sequencing was by immunoSEQ multiplex PCR. The sample comprises over 95,000 clones, roughly nine tenths of which are singletons, and 4.5% rests with the top ten. The specimen comprised peripheral blood, sampled on day 0 of AZD1222 vaccination. The receptors derive from an adult in good health.

This chain uses TRBV19 with TRBJ1-2; 8 bases line up with TRBD1. Germline CDR1 reads LNHDA; CDR2 reads SQIVND (reference sequence). The junction had 14 bases not matched to a gene; V was cut back by 7 bases and J by 4 bases. This CDR3 is 16 amino acids long. For the CDR3, the DNA is TGTGCCAGTACCATAGGTAACAGGGGGGACTTCTATGGCTACACCTTC. It codes for CASTIGNRGDFYGYTF.

The rearrangement joins TRBV10-3 to TRBJ1-1, with TRBD1 matching 7 bases. V was clipped by 0 bases and J by 4 bases; unmatched bases: 5. CDR3 length: 15 amino acids. Looked up from germline, CDR1 is ENHRY and CDR2 is SYGVKD. CDR3 nucleotides: TGTGCCATCAGTGAGTCGAATTCAGGGGGCACTGAAGCTTTCTTT. It is translated as CAISESNSGGTEAFF.

This chain links TRBV19 with TRBJ1-2, with TRBD1 identical over 8 bases. Trimming at V came to 4 bases and at J to 8 bases, leaving 9 bases not matched to a gene. The CDR3 contains 14 residues. Looked up from germline, CDR1 is LNHDA and CDR2 is SQIVND (reference sequence). The CDR3 is CASSTKTGVGGYTF. CDR3 DNA sequence: TGTGCCAGTAGTACCAAGACAGGGGTCGGAGGCTACACCTTC.

V is TRBV5-1 and J is TRBJ1-4; D not resolved. The V gene lost 0 bases and the J gene lost 3 bases, with 9 bases spanning the gap. In germline, CDR1 is SGHRS, CDR2 YFSETQ. CDR3 length: 15 residues. This CDR3 is CASSLGGPANEKLFF. CDR3 nucleotide sequence: TGCGCCAGCAGCTTGGGAGGGCCGGCTAATGAAAAACTGTTTTTT.

The gene calls are TRBV5-1 and TRBJ2-2; D remains ambiguous. CDR1 is SGHRS, CDR2 YFSETQ, per germline. Between the trimmed V and J ends, which lost 0 bases and 5 bases, there was a span of 14 bases. This CDR3 comprises 16 residues. CDR3 region: CASSLVPGVGTGELFF. The CDR3 bases are TGCGCCAGCAGCTTGGTCCCGGGTGTAGGTACCGGGGAGCTGTTTTTT.